Presented here are 10 T cell receptor beta chains from one specimen sequenced in a study of blood T cell repertoires in COVID-19. TCRdb keeps only in-frame clones here, not all; method: immunoSEQ multiplex PCR. The sample consists of some 350,000 clones, approximately 82% of them appearing once. Source material: peripheral blood. These receptor sequences come from a man aged 30-40 years with active or convalescent COVID-19.

V usage is TRBV14 and J usage is TRBJ2-7; D gene unclear. V gave up 4 bases and J gave up 6 bases, with 10 bases separating them. The CDR3 consists of 12 residues. Germline lookup yields CDR1 SGHDN and CDR2 FVKESK. CDR3 protein: CASSLRHAEQYF. The CDR3 nucleotides are TGTGCCAGCAGCCTTCGACATGCCGAGCAGTACTTC.

J is TRBJ1-4 and V is TRBV9; TRBD1 is a possible D gene (6 bases). Deletions cut 0 bases from V and 7 bases from J, with 13 bases between. Germline lookup yields CDR1 SGDLS and CDR2 YYNGEE. The CDR3 sequence is 15 residues long. The CDR3 loop is CASSVGGRGREKLFF. In DNA, the CDR3 is TGTGCCAGCAGCGTAGGAGGCAGGGGACGTGAAAAACTGTTTTTT.

J is TRBJ1-2 and V is TRBV19; 7 positions match TRBD1. In germline, CDR1 is LNHDA, CDR2 SQIVND (reference sequence). This CDR3 has 14 amino acids. Trimming cost V 3 bases and J 6 bases; bases outside gene matches: 7. The CDR3 sequence is CASSMRPDRDGYTF. CDR3 DNA: TGTGCCAGTAGTATGAGGCCCGACAGGGATGGCTACACCTTC.

The chain joins TRBV10-3 to TRBJ1-4; possibly TRBD1 for D (5 bases). V was trimmed by 3 bases and J by 0 bases, leaving 11 bases between them. The CDR3 contains 16 residues. CDR1 and CDR2 from the germline V gene are ENHRY and SYGVKD. In DNA, the CDR3 is TGTGCCATCAGTGACGACAGCCTTGCAACTAATGAAAAACTGTTTTTT. Amino acids: CAISDDSLATNEKLFF.

The J gene is TRBJ1-3, the V gene TRBV3-1 (or the pseudogene TRBV3-2); 9 nucleotides line up with TRBD1. Per germline, CDR1 LGHDT and CDR2 YNNKEL (reference sequence). The CDR3 totals 16 residues. V gave up 2 bases and J gave up 1 base; unmatched junction bases: 3. The CDR3 DNA reads TGTGCCAGCAGCCAACCACAGGGGGCATCTGGAAACACCATATATTTT. It codes for CASSQPQGASGNTIYF.

This clone was recorded once. CDR3: CASSKRGLPTLNYGYTF. Written as DNA, the CDR3 is TGTGCCAGCAGCAAAAGGGGCCTTCCTACGCTCAACTATGGCTACACCTTC. The genes are TRBV21-1 and TRBJ1-2; TRBD1 is taken as the D call from the table, unchecked against the DNA. TRBV21-1 is deemed a pseudogene. The CDR3 is 17 amino acids.

The V gene is TRBV27, the J gene TRBJ2-5; 10 bases are shared with TRBD1. This CDR3 comprises 15 residues. With V trimmed by 6 bases and J by 5 bases, 9 bases remained unmatched. CDR1 and CDR2 from the germline V gene are MNHEY and SMNVEV (reference sequence). The CDR3 nucleotides read TGTGCCAGCAGATTCGGCGGGACAGGGGTGGAGACCCAGTACTTC. Its protein is CASRFGGTGVETQYF.

The chain uses TRBV7-3 and TRBJ2-2; 8 bases line up with TRBD2. This CDR3 region has 15 residues. With 5 bases clipped from V and 3 bases from J, the junction kept 5 bases outside the gene matches. Looked up from germline, CDR1 is SGHTA and CDR2 is FQGTGA. In DNA, the CDR3 is TGTGCCAGCAGCCCCGGGAGGGGTGACACCGGGGAGCTGTTTTTT. It codes for CASSPGRGDTGELFF.

The sample holds one count of this clone. The chain employs TRBV27 and TRBJ2-1, with a weak D call TRBD2 (6 bases). Between the trimmed V and J ends, which lost 5 bases and 3 bases, there was a span of 14 bases. The CDR3 has 15 amino acids. Germline CDR1 and CDR2: MNHEY and SMNVEV (reference sequence). This CDR3 is CASSPMTSFYNEQFF. The DNA for the CDR3 is TGTGCCAGCAGTCCGATGACTAGTTTCTACAATGAGCAGTTCTTC.

The CDR3 DNA reads TGTGCCAGTAGTGGCCCCCAGGGTGTCGCAGATACGCAGTATTTT. Protein: CASSGPQGVADTQYF. The chain has TRBV19 and TRBJ2-3; possibly TRBD1 for D (5 bases). V was shortened by 5 bases and J by 4 bases, with 16 bases between the two germline ends. Per the germline V gene, CDR1 is LNHDA and CDR2 is SQIVND (reference sequence). The CDR3 length is 15 residues.